This is a list of T cell receptor beta chains from one sample in a study of cytomegalovirus exposure and HLA in healthy donors. The table came from immunoSEQ multiplex PCR; TCRdb's copy has only in-frame clones and leaves some out. The repertoire holds around 140,000 clones, with around three quarters as singletons. Material for sequencing was PBMCs. These receptors all come from a woman aged 18-30 years in good health and CMV-seropositive. Both conserved end residues are part of each CDR3. The D gene is left open where the match is weak. For some rows the clone size is stated as once, few or many, or as a class when expanded; others skip it.

d_call	v_call	clone_size	j_call	cdr3_nt	cdr3_aa
-	TRBV6-5	-	TRBJ1-2	TGTGCCAGCAGGGTAATCGAGGCAGGAGGTGGCTACACCTTC	CASRVIEAGGGYTF
-	TRBV6-5	-	TRBJ2-3	TGTGCCAGCAGCCAACAGGATACGCAGTATTTT	CASSQQDTQYF
-	TRBV7-8	-	TRBJ2-2	TGTGCCAGCAGCCGTGAAAGACTGAACACCGGGGAGTTGTTTTTT	CASSRERLNTGELFF
-	TRBV6-5	-	TRBJ1-2	TGTGCCAGCAGACGCGGGACGGAGTATGGCTACACCTTC	CASRRGTEYGYTF
TRBD1	TRBV27	-	TRBJ1-1	TGTGCCAGCAGCAGGGGACAGTTGAACACTGAAACTTTCTTT	CASSRGQLNTETFF
-	TRBV6-5	-	TRBJ2-1	TGTGCCAGCAGTTTGGGCAACAATGAGCAGTTCTTC	CASSLGNNEQFF
TRBD1	TRBV6-5	-	TRBJ1-2	TGTGCCAGCAGTTATGAAAGACAGGGGGTTTATGGCTACACCTTC	CASSYERQGVYGYTF
-	TRBV11-3	once	TRBJ1-2	TGTGCCAGCAGCTTAGCCCCCGACAATAATACCTATGGCTACACCTTC	CASSLAPDNNTYGYTF
-	TRBV6-5	-	TRBJ2-7	TGTGCCAGCAGAACTACAGGGAGCTCCTACGAGCAGTACTTC	CASRTTGSSYEQYF
-	TRBV6-1	once	TRBJ1-2	TGTGCCAGCAGTGGAGACAGATCTTACTATGGCTACACCTTC	CASSGDRSYYGYTF
TRBD1	TRBV5-1	-	TRBJ1-1	TGCGCCAGCAGCTTGGCCGGGACAGGGTCCGTCGGGACTGAAGCTTTCTTT	CASSLAGTGSVGTEAFF
-	TRBV28	-	TRBJ2-2	TGTGCCAGCAGTTTTAGGGGGTACCGGGCCGGGGAGCTGTTTTTT	CASSFRGYRAGELFF
TRBD2	TRBV5-1	-	TRBJ2-1	TGCGCCAGCAGCTTTATAGCGGGGGGGCCTGGAGAGCAGTTCTTC	CASSFIAGGPGEQFF
TRBD1	TRBV7-9	few	TRBJ2-7	TGTGCCAGCAGGCCTACAGGGGCCTCCTACGAGCAGTACTTC	CASRPTGASYEQYF
TRBD2	TRBV4-2	-	TRBJ2-1	TGTGCCAGCAGCCAAGATGCGGCTAGCGGGGTAAGCTCCTACAATGAGCAGTTCTTC	CASSQDAASGVSSYNEQFF
-	TRBV11-3	-	TRBJ1-1	TGTGCCAGCAGCTTAAGTGGGGCGACTGAAGCTTTCTTT	CASSLSGATEAFF
-	TRBV30	-	TRBJ1-6	TGTGCCTGGAGTGTACTTGGGGCCGAGTATAATTCACCCCTCCACTTT	CAWSVLGAEYNSPLHF
-	TRBV5-6	-	TRBJ2-7	TGTGCCAGCAGCTTATACGGGGGAGCGGAGCAGTACTTC	CASSLYGGAEQYF
-	TRBV6-5	-	TRBJ1-3	TGTGCCAGCAGTTATGGAGCTGGAAACACCATATATTTT	CASSYGAGNTIYF
-	TRBV18	-	TRBJ2-2	TGTGCCAGCTCACCACGATCAGGAATGAACACCGGGGAGCTGTTTTTT	CASSPRSGMNTGELFF
TRBD1	TRBV9	few	TRBJ1-2	TGTGCCAGCAGCGTACCGGGACAGGAAGCTAGTAGCTACACCTTC	CASSVPGQEASSYTF
-	TRBV12-5	-	TRBJ1-5	TGTGCTAGTGGTTTGTACAAGAATACAGGTTCCCGCAATCAGCCCCAGCATTTT	CASGLYKNTGSRNQPQHF